These 25 T cell receptor beta chains originate from one sample sequenced in a study of blood T cell repertoires in COVID-19. Assay used: immunoSEQ multiplex PCR; TCRdb lists only in-frame clones, some missing. Here the sample spans nearly 200,000 clones, around nine tenths being singletons. Sequenced sample: peripheral blood. Receptors originate from a woman between 40 and 50 years old who had recovered from COVID-19.

V usage is TRBV27 and J usage is TRBJ1-5; D perhaps matches TRBD1 (6 bases). Germline CDR1 and CDR2: MNHEY and SMNVEV (reference sequence). There are 15 residues in the CDR3. The germline V and J ends were trimmed by 4 bases and 3 bases, with 13 bases remaining between them. The CDR3 sequence is CASSSGTLLNQPQHF. DNA of the CDR3: TGTGCCAGCAGTTCCGGGACACTCCTCAATCAGCCCCAGCATTTT.

V gene TRBV25-1 combines with J gene TRBJ2-3, with TRBD1 identical over 7 bases. The CDR3 loop spans 15 amino acids. Trimming took 9 bases from V and 6 from J; bases not matched to a gene: 15. Germline CDR1 reads MGHDK; CDR2 reads SYGVNS. CDR3 amino acids: CASAGTVPSKDTQYF. The CDR3 bases are TGTGCCAGTGCCGGGACAGTACCTAGCAAGGATACGCAGTATTTT. Complete variable domain (other parts from reference TRBV25-1 and TRBJ2-3): EADIYQTPRYLVIGTGKKITLECSQTMGHDKMYWYQQDPGMELHLIHYSYGVNSTEKGDLSSESTVSRIRTEHFPLTLESARPSHTSQYLCASAGTVPSKDTQYFGPGTRLTVL.

The gene calls are TRBV28 and TRBJ2-1, with 9 bases identical to TRBD1. V trimming: 6 bases; J trimming: 10 bases; junction bases outside the gene matches: 13. The CDR3 covers 15 residues. In germline, CDR1 is MDHEN, CDR2 SYDVKM. The CDR3 bases are TGTGCCAGCAGCCAGGGCTCACAGGGGGCGCCCGAGCAGTTCTTC. Translation: CASSQGSQGAPEQFF.

V is TRBV24-1 and J is TRBJ2-6, with D possibly being TRBD1 (5 bases). The CDR3 has 16 residues. Looked up from germline, CDR1 is KGHDR and CDR2 is SFDVKD. Trimming stripped 4 bases from V and 8 bases from J, with 17 bases between. The CDR3 bases are TGTGCCACCAGTGAATCGGACAATCCAGCGACCAACGTCCTGACTTTC. Amino acid sequence: CATSESDNPATNVLTF.

The chain recombines TRBV10-1 with TRBJ2-5, with 7 nucleotides matching TRBD1. Germline assignment: CDR1 WNHNN and CDR2 SYGVQD (reference sequence). The CDR3 is 13 amino acids. The trim removed 4 bases at V and 3 bases at J, leaving 2 bases unmatched. The CDR3 loop reads CASSVGQKETQYF. In DNA, the CDR3 is TGCGCCAGCAGTGTGGGACAGAAAGAGACCCAGTACTTC.

The chain combines TRBV6-5 with TRBJ2-7; 8 nucleotides match TRBD2. The CDR3 loop spans 15 amino acids. The junction had 9 bases not matched to a gene; V was cut back by 5 bases and J by 3 bases. Germline CDR1 is MNHEY and CDR2 is SVGAGI. CDR3 bases: TGTGCCAGCAGTCAAACTAGCGGAGGCGTCTACGAGCAGTACTTC. Residues: CASSQTSGGVYEQYF.

The V and J genes are TRBV3-1 (or the pseudogene TRBV3-2) and TRBJ2-1; 10 bases are shared with TRBD2. The CDR3 totals 17 residues. Germline loops: CDR1 LGHDT, CDR2 YNNKEL (reference sequence). V lost 0 bases and J lost 4; bases outside the gene matches: 6. The CDR3 DNA follows: TGTGCCAGCAGCCAAGATGCGGGGACTAGCGTATACAATGAGCAGTTCTTC. Amino acid sequence: CASSQDAGTSVYNEQFF.

The rearrangement joins TRBV5-8 to TRBJ2-3, with D unresolved. The ends were cut back, 3 bases at V and 2 bases at J, with 16 bases in the middle. This CDR3 region has 16 residues. The germline V gene encodes CDR1 SGHTS and CDR2 YDEGEE. CDR3 loop: CASSSDLGSITDTQYF. For the CDR3, the DNA is TGTGCCAGCAGCTCCGACCTAGGATCGATCACAGATACGCAGTATTTT.

The gene calls are TRBV27 and TRBJ2-7; D is unclear. The V gene lost 2 bases and the J gene lost 2 bases, with 4 bases spanning the gap. CDR1 is MNHEY and CDR2 is SMNVEV in the germline V gene (reference sequence). The CDR3 covers 12 residues. The CDR3 loop reads CASSLSPYEQYF. Written as DNA, the CDR3 is TGTGCCAGCAGTTTAAGCCCCTACGAGCAGTACTTC.

The J gene is TRBJ1-2, the V gene TRBV28; 7 nucleotides agree with TRBD1. Germline loops: CDR1 MDHEN, CDR2 SYDVKM. J lost 7 bases, V lost 6 bases, and 11 bases had no gene match. This CDR3 is 14 amino acids long. CDR3 sequence reads: CASRTQGFAGGYTF. In DNA form, the CDR3 reads TGTGCCAGCAGAACACAGGGGTTTGCCGGTGGCTACACCTTC.

The V call is TRBV27, the J call TRBJ1-1; maybe TRBD1 (5 bases). V was cut by 1 base and J by 2 bases, with 17 bases left in between. The CDR3 is made up of 17 amino acids. CDR1 MNHEY and CDR2 SMNVEV come from the germline V gene (reference sequence). In DNA form, the CDR3 reads TGTGCCAGCAGTTTATGGAGGGGTACAGCTATCAACACTGAAGCTTTCTTT. As protein: CASSLWRGTAINTEAFF.

The chain links TRBV30 to TRBJ1-6; D ambiguous. The CDR3 runs to 12 residues. Between the trimmed V and J ends, which lost 0 bases and 9 bases, there was a span of 6 bases. Per the germline V gene, CDR1 is GTSNPN and CDR2 is SVGIG (reference sequence). For the CDR3, the DNA is TGTGCCTGGAGTGTACACCTTTCACCCCTCCACTTT. It translates to CAWSVHLSPLHF.

This clone came up once. This chain's CDR3 is CASSHGSGGRGPIEAFF. In DNA, the CDR3 is TGTGCCAGCAGCCACGGGTCCGGGGGCAGGGGGCCGATTGAAGCTTTCTTT. The genes are TRBV4-2 and TRBJ1-1; TRBD1 matches at 8 bases. The CDR3 length is 17 residues. V lost 3 bases, J lost 7 bases, and 16 bases stayed unmatched. CDR1 LGHNA and CDR2 YNFKEQ come from the germline V gene.

The rearrangement uses TRBV5-4 and TRBJ1-2; TRBD1 aligns across 11 bases. The V gene end was trimmed by 3 bases and the J gene end by 4 bases; junction bases not matched to a gene: 5. Per germline, CDR1 SGHNT and CDR2 YYREEE (reference sequence). This CDR3 contains 15 residues. CDR3 DNA: TGTGCCAGCAGCTCGGACAGGGGGCCAGTCTATGGCTACACCTTC. Encoded protein: CASSSDRGPVYGYTF.

This clone was seen just once. The V gene is TRBV7-2, the J gene TRBJ2-1; TRBD2 agrees at 8 bases. Trimming took 5 bases from V and 9 from J; bases not matched to a gene: 12. Germline CDR1 is SGHTA and CDR2 is FQGNSA. The length of the CDR3 is 15 residues. The CDR3 protein is CASSPFYGRAGEQFF. Here the CDR3 DNA reads TGTGCCAGCAGCCCCTTTTACGGGAGGGCCGGTGAGCAGTTCTTC.

The chain combines TRBV3-1 (or the pseudogene TRBV3-2) with TRBJ2-1; TRBD2 is a possible D gene (6 bases). This CDR3 is built from 16 residues. Trimming took off 3 bases at V and 8 bases at J, with 20 bases between the two ends. CDR1 and CDR2 (germline): LGHDT, YNNKEL (reference sequence). The CDR3 region has the DNA TGTGCCAGCAGCCATACCCTGGGGGGAATTGGCTATGAGCAGTTCTTC. Protein product: CASSHTLGGIGYEQFF.

The rearrangement uses TRBV5-1 and TRBJ2-7; TRBD1 matches 7 bases. Germline CDR1 reads SGHRS; CDR2 reads YFSETQ. V trimming: 5 bases; J trimming: 1 base; junction bases outside the gene matches: 6. The CDR3 extends over 14 amino acids. The CDR3 nucleotides are TGCGCCAGCAGTTCAACAGGGGAATCCTACGAGCAGTACTTC. This gives the protein CASSSTGESYEQYF.

The CDR3 DNA reads TGTGCCAGCAGCCCAGGGACAGGGGGATCCGAAGCTTTCTTT. It specifies CASSPGTGGSEAFF. The J gene is TRBJ1-1, the V gene TRBV27, with 11 bases aligning to TRBD1. From germline, CDR1 is MNHEY and CDR2 SMNVEV (reference sequence). V trimming: 6 bases; J trimming: 8 bases; junction bases outside the gene matches: 8. The CDR3 has 14 amino acids.

The CDR3 loop reads CASRDSPNEKLFF. The CDR3 region has the DNA TGTGCCAGCAGGGACAGCCCTAATGAAAAACTGTTTTTT. The chain recombines TRBV3-1 (or the pseudogene TRBV3-2) with TRBJ1-4; maybe TRBD1 (6 bases). This CDR3 has 13 residues. The V end was cut by 6 bases, the J end by 3 bases, with 8 bases between. Looked up from germline, CDR1 is LGHDT and CDR2 is YNNKEL (reference sequence).

CDR3: CASSPLDRDEQYF. The CDR3 DNA follows: TGTGCCAGCTCACCCCTGGACAGGGACGAGCAGTACTTC. The genes are TRBV18 and TRBJ2-7, with TRBD1 matching over 8 bases. CDR1 and CDR2 from the germline V gene are KGHSH and LQKENI. This CDR3 has 13 residues. Unmatched junction bases numbered 3, after V lost 3 bases and J lost 5 bases.

CDR3: CASSSTTTGTSDEQFF. CDR3 nucleotide sequence: TGCGCCAGCAGCTCAACTACCACCGGGACTAGCGATGAGCAGTTCTTC. The V gene is TRBV5-1, the J gene TRBJ2-1, with 10 bases matching TRBD2. Germline V CDR1 and CDR2: SGHRS, YFSETQ. The CDR3 contains 16 residues. Trimming took 3 bases from V and 8 from J; bases not matched to a gene: 11.

The chain joins TRBV9 to TRBJ1-5; tentatively, D is TRBD1 (5 bases). CDR3 length: 15 amino acids. V was clipped by 0 bases and J by 6 bases, with 13 bases between them. Per the germline V gene, CDR1 is SGDLS and CDR2 is YYNGEE. The DNA of the CDR3 is TGTGCCAGCAGCGTAGGGGGCAGGGAGGGTCAGCCCCAGCATTTT. Translating gives CASSVGGREGQPQHF.

This clone was counted once. The rearrangement uses TRBV29-1 and TRBJ2-3, with 9 bases that match TRBD2. The length of the CDR3 is 15 residues. Germline V gives CDR1 SQVTM, CDR2 ANQGSEA. Trimming removed 6 bases from V and 4 bases from J; junction bases left unmatched: 11. CDR3 DNA sequence: TGCAGCGTCTCCAGACTAGCGGAAAGAGCAGATACGCAGTATTTT. This gives the protein CSVSRLAERADTQYF.

The chain carries TRBV12-3 or TRBV12-4 and TRBJ2-7; 8 positions agree with TRBD2. With V trimmed by 8 bases and J by 5 bases, 8 bases remained unmatched. The CDR3 loop spans 13 amino acids. The CDR3 sequence: CASSRRREDEQYF. In nucleotides, the CDR3 is TGTGCCAGCTCCCGGCGGCGGGAGGACGAGCAGTACTTC.

V gene TRBV19 combines with J gene TRBJ2-3; TRBD1 might be the D (6 bases). With 3 bases removed from V and 0 bases from J, the gap between germline ends came to 10 bases. The CDR3 has 15 amino acids. Germline values: CDR1 LNHDA, CDR2 SQIVND (reference sequence). The CDR3 loop is CASSIDDRSTDTQYF. The CDR3 coding sequence is TGTGCCAGTAGTATCGACGACAGGAGCACAGATACGCAGTATTTT.